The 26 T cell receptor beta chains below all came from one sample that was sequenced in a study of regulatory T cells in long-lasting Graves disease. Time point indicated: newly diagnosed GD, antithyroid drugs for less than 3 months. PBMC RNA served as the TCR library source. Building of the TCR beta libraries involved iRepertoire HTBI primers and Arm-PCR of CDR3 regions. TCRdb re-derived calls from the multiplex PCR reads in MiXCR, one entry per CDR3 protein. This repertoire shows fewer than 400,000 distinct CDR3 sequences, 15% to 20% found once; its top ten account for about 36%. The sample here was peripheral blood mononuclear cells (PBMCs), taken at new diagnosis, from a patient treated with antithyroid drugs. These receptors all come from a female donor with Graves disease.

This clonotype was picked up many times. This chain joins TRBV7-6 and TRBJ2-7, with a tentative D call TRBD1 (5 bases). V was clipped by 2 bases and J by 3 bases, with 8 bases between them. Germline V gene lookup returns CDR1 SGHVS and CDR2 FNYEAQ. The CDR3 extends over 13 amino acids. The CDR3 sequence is CASSLYQGYEQYF. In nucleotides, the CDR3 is TGTGCCAGCAGCTTATACCAGGGCTACGAGCAGTACTTC.

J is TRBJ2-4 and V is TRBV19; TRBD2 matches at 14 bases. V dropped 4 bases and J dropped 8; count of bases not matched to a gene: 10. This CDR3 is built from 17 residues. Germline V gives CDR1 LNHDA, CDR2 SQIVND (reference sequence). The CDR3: CASSNWGLAGERDIQYF. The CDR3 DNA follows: TGTGCCAGTAGTAACTGGGGACTAGCGGGAGAGAGGGACATTCAGTACTTC. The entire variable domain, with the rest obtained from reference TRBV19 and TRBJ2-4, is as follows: DGGITQSPKYLFRKEGQNVTLSCEQNLNHDAMYWYRQDPGQGLRLIYYSQIVNDFQKGDIAEGYSVSREKKESFPLTVTSAQKNPTAFYLCASSNWGLAGERDIQYFGAGTRLSVL.

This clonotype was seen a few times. The chain's CDR3 is CSATSIQETQYF. The CDR3 bases are TGCAGTGCTACTTCCATTCAAGAGACCCAGTACTTC. V gene TRBV20-1 combines with J gene TRBJ2-5; D unresolved. The CDR3 has 12 amino acids. V was clipped by 4 bases and J by 2 bases, with 8 bases between them. Germline V lookup: CDR1 DFQATT, CDR2 SNEGSKA (reference sequence).

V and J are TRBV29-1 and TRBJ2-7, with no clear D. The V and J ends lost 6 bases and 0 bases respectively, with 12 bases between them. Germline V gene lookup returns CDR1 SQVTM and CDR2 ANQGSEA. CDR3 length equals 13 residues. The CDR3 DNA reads TGCAGCGTGCGTATGGGAAACTCCTACGAGCAGTACTTC. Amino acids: CSVRMGNSYEQYF.

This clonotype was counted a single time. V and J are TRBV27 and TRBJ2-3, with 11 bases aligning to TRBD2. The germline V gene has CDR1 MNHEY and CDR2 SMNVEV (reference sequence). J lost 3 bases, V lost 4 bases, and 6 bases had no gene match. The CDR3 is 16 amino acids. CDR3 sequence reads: CASSSPGLAVTDTQYF. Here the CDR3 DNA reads TGTGCCAGCAGTTCCCCGGGACTAGCGGTGACAGATACGCAGTATTTT.

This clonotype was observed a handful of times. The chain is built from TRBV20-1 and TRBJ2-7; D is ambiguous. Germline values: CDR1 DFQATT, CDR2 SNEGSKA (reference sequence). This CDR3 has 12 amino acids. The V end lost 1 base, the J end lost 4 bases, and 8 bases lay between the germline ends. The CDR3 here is CSARASVYEQYF. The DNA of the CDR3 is TGCAGTGCTAGAGCTAGTGTTTACGAGCAGTACTTC.

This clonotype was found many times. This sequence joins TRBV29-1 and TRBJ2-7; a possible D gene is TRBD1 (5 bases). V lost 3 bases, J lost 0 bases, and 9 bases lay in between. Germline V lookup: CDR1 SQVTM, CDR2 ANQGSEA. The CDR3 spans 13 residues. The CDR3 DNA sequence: TGCAGCGTTGAGGTGCAGGGCTCCTACGAGCAGTACTTC. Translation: CSVEVQGSYEQYF.

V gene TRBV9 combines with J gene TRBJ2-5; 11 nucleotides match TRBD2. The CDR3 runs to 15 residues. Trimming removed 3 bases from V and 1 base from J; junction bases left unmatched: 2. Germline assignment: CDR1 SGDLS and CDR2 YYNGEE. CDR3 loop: CASSATSGIQETQYF. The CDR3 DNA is TGTGCCAGCAGCGCGACTAGCGGGATCCAAGAGACCCAGTACTTC. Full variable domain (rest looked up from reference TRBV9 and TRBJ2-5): DSGVTQTPKHLITATGQRVTLRCSPRSGDLSVYWYQQSLDQGLQFLIQYYNGEERAKGNILERFSAQQFPDLHSELNLSSLELGDSALYFCASSATSGIQETQYFGPGTRLLVL.

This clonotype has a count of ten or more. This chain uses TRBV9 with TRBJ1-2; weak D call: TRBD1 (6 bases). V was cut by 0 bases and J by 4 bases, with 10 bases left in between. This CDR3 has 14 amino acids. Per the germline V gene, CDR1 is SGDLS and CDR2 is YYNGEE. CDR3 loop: CASSVGRQAYGYTF. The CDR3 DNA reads TGTGCCAGCAGCGTAGGTAGACAGGCCTATGGCTACACCTTC. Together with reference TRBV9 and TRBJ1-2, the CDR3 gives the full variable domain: DSGVTQTPKHLITATGQRVTLRCSPRSGDLSVYWYQQSLDQGLQFLIQYYNGEERAKGNILERFSAQQFPDLHSELNLSSLELGDSALYFCASSVGRQAYGYTFGSGTRLTVV.

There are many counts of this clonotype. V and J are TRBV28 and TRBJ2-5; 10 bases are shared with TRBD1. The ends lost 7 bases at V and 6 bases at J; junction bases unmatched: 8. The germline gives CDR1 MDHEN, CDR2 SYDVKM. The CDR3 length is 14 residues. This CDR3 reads CASTPPGQGQTQYF. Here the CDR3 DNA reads TGTGCCAGCACCCCACCGGGACAGGGGCAGACCCAGTACTTC.

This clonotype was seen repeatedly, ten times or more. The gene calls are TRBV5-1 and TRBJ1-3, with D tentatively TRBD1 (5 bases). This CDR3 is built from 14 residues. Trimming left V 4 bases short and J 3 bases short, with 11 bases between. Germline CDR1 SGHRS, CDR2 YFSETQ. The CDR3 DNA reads TGCGCCAGCAGCCCTGGGGCAGGTGGAAACACCATATATTTT. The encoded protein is CASSPGAGGNTIYF.

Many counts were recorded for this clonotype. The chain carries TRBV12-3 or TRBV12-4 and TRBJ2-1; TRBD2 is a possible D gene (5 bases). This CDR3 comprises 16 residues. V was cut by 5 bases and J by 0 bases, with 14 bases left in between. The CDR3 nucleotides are TGTGCCAGCAGTGAACTAGACCCCAGCTCCTACAATGAGCAGTTCTTC. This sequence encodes CASSELDPSSYNEQFF.

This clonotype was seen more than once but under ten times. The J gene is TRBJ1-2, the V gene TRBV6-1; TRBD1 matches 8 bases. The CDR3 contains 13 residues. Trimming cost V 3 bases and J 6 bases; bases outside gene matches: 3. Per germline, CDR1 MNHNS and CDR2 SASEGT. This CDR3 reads CASSETGVDGYTF. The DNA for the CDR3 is TGTGCCAGCAGTGAGACAGGGGTGGATGGCTACACCTTC.

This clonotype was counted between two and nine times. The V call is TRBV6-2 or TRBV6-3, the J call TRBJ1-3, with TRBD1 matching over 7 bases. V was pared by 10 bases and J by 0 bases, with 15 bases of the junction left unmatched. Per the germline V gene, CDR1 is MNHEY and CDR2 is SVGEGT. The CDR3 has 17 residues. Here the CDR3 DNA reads TGTGCCACACAGGGGTGGAAGGGGGCCCGCTCTGGAAACACCATATATTTT. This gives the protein CATQGWKGARSGNTIYF.

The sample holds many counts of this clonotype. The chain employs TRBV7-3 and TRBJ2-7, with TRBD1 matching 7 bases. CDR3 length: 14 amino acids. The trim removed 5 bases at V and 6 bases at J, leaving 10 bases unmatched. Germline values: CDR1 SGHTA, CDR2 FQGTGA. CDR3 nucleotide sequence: TGTGCCAGCAGCCCCGACAGGGTGGTCTCCGAGCAGTACTTC. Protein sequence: CASSPDRVVSEQYF.

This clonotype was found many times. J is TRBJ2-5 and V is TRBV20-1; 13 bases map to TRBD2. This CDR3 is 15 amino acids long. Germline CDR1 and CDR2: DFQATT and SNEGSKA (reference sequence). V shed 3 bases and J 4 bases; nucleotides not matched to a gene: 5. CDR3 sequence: CSASRTSGSLETQYF. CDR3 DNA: TGCAGTGCTAGCCGGACTAGCGGGAGCTTAGAGACCCAGTACTTC.

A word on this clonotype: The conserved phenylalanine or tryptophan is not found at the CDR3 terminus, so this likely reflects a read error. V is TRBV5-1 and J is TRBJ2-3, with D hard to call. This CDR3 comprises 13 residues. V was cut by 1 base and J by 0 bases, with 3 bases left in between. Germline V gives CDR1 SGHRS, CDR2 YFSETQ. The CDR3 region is CASSLTSTDTQYC. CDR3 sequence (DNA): TGCGCCAGCAGCTTGACAAGCACAGATACGCAGTATTGT.

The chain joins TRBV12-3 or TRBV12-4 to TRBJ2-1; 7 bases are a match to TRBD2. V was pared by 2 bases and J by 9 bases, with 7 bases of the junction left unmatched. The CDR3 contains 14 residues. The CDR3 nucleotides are TGTGCCAGCAGTTTATCGGGAGGTTTACTTGAGCAGTTCTTC. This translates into CASSLSGGLLEQFF.

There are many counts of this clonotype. The CDR3: CASDRGNTGELFF. The CDR3 DNA reads as TGTGCCAGCGACAGGGGTAACACCGGGGAGCTGTTTTTT. The chain has TRBV12-3 or TRBV12-4 and TRBJ2-2; 8 bases align to TRBD1. This CDR3 has 13 residues. V lost 8 bases, J lost 2 bases, and 1 base stayed unmatched.

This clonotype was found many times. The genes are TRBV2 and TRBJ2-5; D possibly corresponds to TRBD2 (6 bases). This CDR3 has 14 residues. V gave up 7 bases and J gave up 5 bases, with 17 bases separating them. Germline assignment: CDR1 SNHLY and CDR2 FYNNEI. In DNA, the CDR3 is TGTGCCAGCAAGCAGGGCGCAGGGAGGGAGACCCAGTACTTC. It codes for CASKQGAGRETQYF.

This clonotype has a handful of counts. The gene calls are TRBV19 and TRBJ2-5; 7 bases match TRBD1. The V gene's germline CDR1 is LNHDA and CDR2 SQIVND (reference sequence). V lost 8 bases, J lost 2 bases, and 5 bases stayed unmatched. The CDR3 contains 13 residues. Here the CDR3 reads CASRDRMQETQYF. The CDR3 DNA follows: TGTGCCAGTCGGGACAGAATGCAAGAGACCCAGTACTTC.

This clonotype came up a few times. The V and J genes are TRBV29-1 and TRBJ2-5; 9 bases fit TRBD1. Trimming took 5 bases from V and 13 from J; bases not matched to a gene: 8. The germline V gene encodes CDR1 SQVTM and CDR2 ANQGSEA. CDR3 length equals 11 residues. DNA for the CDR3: TGCAGCGTTACCACAGGGGGCGGTTGGTACTTC. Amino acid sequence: CSVTTGGGWYF.

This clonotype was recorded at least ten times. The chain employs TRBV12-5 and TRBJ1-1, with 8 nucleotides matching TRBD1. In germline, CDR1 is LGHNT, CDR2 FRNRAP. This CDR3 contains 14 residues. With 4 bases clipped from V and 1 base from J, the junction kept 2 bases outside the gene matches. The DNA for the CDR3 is TGTGCTAGTGGTTCCCAGGGGGCGAACACTGAAGCTTTCTTT. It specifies CASGSQGANTEAFF.

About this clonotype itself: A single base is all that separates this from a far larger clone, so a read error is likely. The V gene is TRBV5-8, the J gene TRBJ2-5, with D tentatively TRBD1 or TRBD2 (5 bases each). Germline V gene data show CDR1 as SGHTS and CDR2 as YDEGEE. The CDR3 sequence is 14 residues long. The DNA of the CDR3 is TGTGCCAGCAGCTTAGACCCGGGGCAAGTGACCCAGTACTTC. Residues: CASSLDPGQVTQYF.

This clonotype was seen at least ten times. CDR3 nucleotide sequence: TGTGCCAGCACCCTCCTTTCCGGGATCTCTGGGGCCAACGTCCTGACTTTC. Its protein product is CASTLLSGISGANVLTF. This chain uses TRBV12-3 or TRBV12-4 with TRBJ2-6, with a possible D match to TRBD2 (5 bases). V was pared by 7 bases and J by 0 bases, with 16 bases between. The CDR3 totals 17 residues.

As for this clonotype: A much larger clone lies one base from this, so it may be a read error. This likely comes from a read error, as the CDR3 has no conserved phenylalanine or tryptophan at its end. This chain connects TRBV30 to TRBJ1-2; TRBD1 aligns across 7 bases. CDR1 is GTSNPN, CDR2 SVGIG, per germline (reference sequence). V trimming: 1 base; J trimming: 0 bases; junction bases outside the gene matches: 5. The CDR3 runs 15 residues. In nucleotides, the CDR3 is TGTGCCTGGAGTGCTGGGACAGAAGCTAACTATGGCTACACCCTC. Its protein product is CAWSAGTEANYGYTL.